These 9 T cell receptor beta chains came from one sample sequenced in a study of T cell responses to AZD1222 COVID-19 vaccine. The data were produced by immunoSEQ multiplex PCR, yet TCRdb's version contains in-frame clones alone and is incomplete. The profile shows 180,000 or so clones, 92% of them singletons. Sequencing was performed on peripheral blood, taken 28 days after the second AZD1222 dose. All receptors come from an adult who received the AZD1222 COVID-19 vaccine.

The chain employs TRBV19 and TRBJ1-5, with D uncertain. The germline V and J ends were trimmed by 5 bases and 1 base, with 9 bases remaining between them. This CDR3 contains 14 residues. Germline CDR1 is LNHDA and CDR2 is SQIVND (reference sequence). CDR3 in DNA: TGTGCCAGTAGTTTGGGGATAAGCAATCAGCCCCAGCATTTT. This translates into CASSLGISNQPQHF.

Here the CDR3 reads CASSPEIAVVTDTQYF. The CDR3 DNA follows: TGTGCCAGCAGCCCTGAGATAGCGGTGGTCACAGATACGCAGTATTTT. V is TRBV3-1 (or the pseudogene TRBV3-2) and J is TRBJ2-3, with D possibly being TRBD2 (6 bases). The CDR3 contains 16 residues. The germline V and J ends were trimmed by 4 bases and 2 bases, with 16 bases remaining between them. Germline assignment: CDR1 LGHDT and CDR2 YNNKEL (reference sequence).

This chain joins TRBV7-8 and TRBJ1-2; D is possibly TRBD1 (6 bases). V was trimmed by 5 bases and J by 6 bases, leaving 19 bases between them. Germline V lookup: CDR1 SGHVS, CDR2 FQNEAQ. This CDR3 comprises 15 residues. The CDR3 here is CASSAQQGPADGYTF. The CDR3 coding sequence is TGTGCCAGCAGCGCCCAACAGGGCCCTGCTGATGGCTACACCTTC.

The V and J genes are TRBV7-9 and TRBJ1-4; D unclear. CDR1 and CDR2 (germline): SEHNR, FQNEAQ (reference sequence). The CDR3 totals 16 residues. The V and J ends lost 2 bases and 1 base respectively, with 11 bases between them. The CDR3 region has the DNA TGTGCCAGCAGCTTATCCTCACTGGGAACTAATGAAAAACTGTTTTTT. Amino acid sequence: CASSLSSLGTNEKLFF. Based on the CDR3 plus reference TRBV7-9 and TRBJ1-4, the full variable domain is DTGVSQNPRHKITKRGQNVTFRCDPISEHNRLYWYRQTLGQGPEFLTYFQNEAQLEKSRLLSDRFSAERPKGSFSTLEIQRTEQGDSAMYLCASSLSSLGTNEKLFFGSGTQLSVL.

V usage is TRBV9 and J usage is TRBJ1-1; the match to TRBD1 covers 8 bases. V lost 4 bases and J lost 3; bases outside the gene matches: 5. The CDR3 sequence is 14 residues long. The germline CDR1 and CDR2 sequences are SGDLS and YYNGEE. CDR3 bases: TGTGCCAGCAGCACCACAGGGGGGTACACTGAAGCTTTCTTT. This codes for CASSTTGGYTEAFF.

The CDR3 loop reads CASSQSRAGLSYNEQFF. CDR3 coding DNA: TGCGCCAGCAGTCAATCGAGAGCCGGCCTTTCCTACAATGAGCAGTTCTTC. The chain has TRBV23-1 and TRBJ2-1, with D uncertain. TRBV23-1 is an ORF; its function is uncertain. V was shortened by 0 bases and J by 1 base, with 13 bases between the two germline ends. The CDR3 runs to 17 residues.

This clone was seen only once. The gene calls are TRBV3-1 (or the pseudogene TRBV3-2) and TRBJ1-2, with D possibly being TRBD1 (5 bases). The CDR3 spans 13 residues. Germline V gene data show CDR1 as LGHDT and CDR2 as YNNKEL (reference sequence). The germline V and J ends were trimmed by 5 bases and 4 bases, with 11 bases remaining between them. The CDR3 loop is CASSAEGSYGYTF. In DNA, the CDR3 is TGTGCCAGCAGCGCAGAGGGGTCCTATGGCTACACCTTC.

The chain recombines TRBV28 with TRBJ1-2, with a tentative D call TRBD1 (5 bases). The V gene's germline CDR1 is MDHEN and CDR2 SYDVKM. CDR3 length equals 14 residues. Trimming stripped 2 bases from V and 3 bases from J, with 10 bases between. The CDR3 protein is CASSLTGFDYGYTF. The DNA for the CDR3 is TGTGCCAGCAGTTTAACAGGTTTCGACTATGGCTACACCTTC.

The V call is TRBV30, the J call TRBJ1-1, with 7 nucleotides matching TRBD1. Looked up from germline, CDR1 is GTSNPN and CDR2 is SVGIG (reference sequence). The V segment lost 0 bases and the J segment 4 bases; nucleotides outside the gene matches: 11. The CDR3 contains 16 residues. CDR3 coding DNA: TGTGCCTGGAGTGTATCGGAGGGGGCGGGAGTCACTGAAGCTTTCTTT. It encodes CAWSVSEGAGVTEAFF. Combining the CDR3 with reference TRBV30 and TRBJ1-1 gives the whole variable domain SQTIHQWPATLVQPVGSPLSLECTVEGTSNPNLYWYRQAAGRGLQLLFYSVGIGQISSEVPQNLSASRPQDRQFILSSKKLLLSDSGFYLCAWSVSEGAGVTEAFFGQGTRLTVV.